Listed below are T cell receptor beta chains from one sample, sequenced in a study of beta chain features in type 1 diabetes. Produced via immunoSEQ multiplex PCR; TCRdb's table is partial and in-frame only. The data contain some 900,000 clones, roughly 17% of them singletons. The sequenced sample consisted of naive CD4+ T cells from blood. These TCRs come from a woman under 30 in good health. The CDR3 runs from the conserved cysteine through the conserved F or W. Clone size is given for some rows only: seen once, a few or many times, or a class if the clone is expanded.

cdr3_aa: CASSLGSSTYEQYF
v_call: TRBV5-1
clone_size: few
cdr3_length: 14
j_call: TRBJ2-7

cdr3_aa: CASSPIQGTEAFF
v_call: TRBV5-1
clone_size: -
cdr3_length: 13
j_call: TRBJ1-1

cdr3_aa: CASSRTGSNTEAFF
v_call: TRBV7-9
clone_size: few
cdr3_length: 14
j_call: TRBJ1-1

cdr3_aa: CASSPGGLGETQYF
v_call: TRBV5-1
clone_size: -
cdr3_length: 14
j_call: TRBJ2-5

cdr3_aa: CASSLNDGNYNEQFF
v_call: TRBV7-3
clone_size: -
cdr3_length: 15
j_call: TRBJ2-1

cdr3_aa: CASSLAGTGAAYEQYF
v_call: TRBV7-2
clone_size: few
cdr3_length: 16
j_call: TRBJ2-7

cdr3_aa: CASSLGPSNEQFF
v_call: TRBV5-1
clone_size: -
cdr3_length: 13
j_call: TRBJ2-1

cdr3_aa: CASSGGTNYNEQFF
v_call: TRBV2
clone_size: few
cdr3_length: 14
j_call: TRBJ2-1

cdr3_aa: CAASWGRELLFF
v_call: TRBV15
clone_size: -
cdr3_length: 12
j_call: TRBJ2-2

cdr3_aa: CASSLENIQYF
v_call: TRBV5-1
clone_size: -
cdr3_length: 11
j_call: TRBJ2-4

cdr3_aa: CASSLLGHRNTGELFF
v_call: TRBV7-8
clone_size: -
cdr3_length: 16
j_call: TRBJ2-2

cdr3_aa: CASSSTRGPKQETQYF
v_call: TRBV18
clone_size: -
cdr3_length: 16
j_call: TRBJ2-5

cdr3_aa: CASSNSGGETQYF
v_call: TRBV19
clone_size: -
cdr3_length: 13
j_call: TRBJ2-5

cdr3_aa: CASAPGGAGGANVLTF
v_call: TRBV21-1
clone_size: -
cdr3_length: 16
j_call: TRBJ2-6

cdr3_aa: CASSMRPGGSGANVLTF
v_call: TRBV19
clone_size: few
cdr3_length: 17
j_call: TRBJ2-6

cdr3_aa: CATSRDGQGGQGALETQYF
v_call: TRBV15
clone_size: -
cdr3_length: 19
j_call: TRBJ2-5

cdr3_aa: CASSHTINEQFF
v_call: TRBV23-1
clone_size: few
cdr3_length: 12
j_call: TRBJ2-1

cdr3_aa: CASTIGQGSYGYTF
v_call: TRBV28
clone_size: -
cdr3_length: 14
j_call: TRBJ1-2

cdr3_aa: CASSPVAQGGEQYF
v_call: TRBV9
clone_size: few
cdr3_length: 14
j_call: TRBJ2-7

cdr3_aa: CASSLRTGANSYEQYF
v_call: TRBV5-1
clone_size: -
cdr3_length: 16
j_call: TRBJ2-7

cdr3_aa: CASRVGTLNQPQHF
v_call: TRBV6-1
clone_size: -
cdr3_length: 14
j_call: TRBJ1-5

cdr3_aa: CASSYSLAGGRNEQFF
v_call: TRBV6-6
clone_size: -
cdr3_length: 16
j_call: TRBJ2-1

cdr3_aa: CASSYGSGNQPQHF
v_call: TRBV4-1
clone_size: -
cdr3_length: 14
j_call: TRBJ1-5

cdr3_aa: CATSRNRVIADTQYF
v_call: TRBV15
clone_size: -
cdr3_length: 15
j_call: TRBJ2-3

cdr3_aa: CASSPFVTYGTDTQYF
v_call: TRBV18
clone_size: -
cdr3_length: 16
j_call: TRBJ2-3

cdr3_aa: CASSLTPWGGGADTQYF
v_call: TRBV7-2
clone_size: -
cdr3_length: 17
j_call: TRBJ2-3

cdr3_aa: CAIRSPQGDYEQYF
v_call: TRBV10-3
clone_size: few
cdr3_length: 14
j_call: TRBJ2-7

cdr3_aa: CASSLAGTYYGYTF
v_call: TRBV7-2
clone_size: -
cdr3_length: 14
j_call: TRBJ1-2